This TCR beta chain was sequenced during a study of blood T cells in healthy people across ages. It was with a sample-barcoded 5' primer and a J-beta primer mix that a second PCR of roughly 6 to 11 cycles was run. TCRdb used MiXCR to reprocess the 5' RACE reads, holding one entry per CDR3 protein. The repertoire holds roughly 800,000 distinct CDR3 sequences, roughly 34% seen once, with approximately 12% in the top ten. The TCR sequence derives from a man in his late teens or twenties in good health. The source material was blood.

The CDR3 sequence: CASSYRGGEYF. The DNA for the CDR3 is TGTGCCAGCAGTTACCGGGGCGGGGAGTACTTC. The chain is built from TRBV6-5 and TRBJ2-4; tentatively, D is TRBD2 (6 bases). The length of the CDR3 is 11 residues. The V end lost 2 bases, the J end lost 14 bases, and 10 bases lay between the germline ends. Germline lookup yields CDR1 MNHEY and CDR2 SVGAGI.